The sequence of this TCR beta chain was determined in a study of human T cells and chemical hapten exposure. About the study: Weekly diphenylcyclopropenone doses were given to patients' scalps across the roughly 25-week study. Readings were taken at 6 days from patch tests that had applied 0.01% DPC to the upper back.

Time point here: patch test 1, 2 weeks after DPC sensitization. As to treatment: therapeutic diphenylcyclopropenone sensitization with weekly scalp DPC. From whole blood left unfractionated, total RNA was extracted. In germline, CDR1 is MNHEY, CDR2 SVGEGT. Trimming at V came to 4 bases and at J to 0 bases, leaving 2 bases not matched to a gene. CDR3 length: 14 amino acids. The library gave individual cDNA molecules unique molecular identifiers. TCRdb re-analysed the RACE reads in MiXCR, keeping a single row per CDR3 protein. The sample includes fewer than 50,000 distinct CDR3 sequences, 3% to 4% seen only once; the top ten take roughly a quarter. This clonotype was observed a few times.

The TCR originated in a man aged 50 to 60 with alopecia areata. Some clones in this sample may be carry-over from other donors' samples. The chain combines TRBV6-2 or TRBV6-3 with TRBJ1-1, with 7 bases matching TRBD1. The sample was whole blood, taken in connection with sensitization to the hapten diphenylcyclopropenone (DPC). This CDR3 reads CASSLTGLNTEAFF. In DNA, the CDR3 is TGTGCCAGCAGTTTGACAGGGCTGAACACTGAAGCTTTCTTT.